This T cell receptor beta chain was observed in a study of post-analysis software for immune sequencing data. Turning to the study itself: In terms of disease course, relapsing-remitting, secondary progressive and progressive-relapsing multiple sclerosis were included. Study-level findings and limits: Batch-matched samples strongly co-clustered by F measure. There were a few TRBV segments more frequent in patients than controls, and TRBV5-6, TRBV5-1 and TRBV20-1 were among them. For normalized Chao1 diversity, multiple sclerosis patients scored significantly lower than controls did.

A remark on this clonotype: Its antigen is currently unknown.

Unique molecular identifiers were built into the TCR beta cDNA libraries. T cells, roughly 0.9 to 11 million of them, yielded about half a million cDNA molecules. TCRdb reprocessed the PCR reads with MiXCR, giving one entry per CDR3 protein. In the table there are roughly 670,000 distinct CDR3 sequences, over 45% of which are singletons. With 0 bases removed from V and 0 bases from J, the gap between germline ends came to 19 bases. The CDR3 loop spans 19 amino acids. The germline V gene has CDR1 SGHTA and CDR2 FQGTGA. Sequencing was done on a sample of blood. The sequence was obtained from a girl aged 2 to 10 with multiple sclerosis. This chain connects TRBV7-3 to TRBJ2-3; D may be TRBD2 (6 bases). The DNA of the CDR3 is TGTGCCAGCAGCTTAACTCCAATTGGGGGGACGGGGAGCACAGATACGCAGTATTTT. Translated: CASSLTPIGGTGSTDTQYF.